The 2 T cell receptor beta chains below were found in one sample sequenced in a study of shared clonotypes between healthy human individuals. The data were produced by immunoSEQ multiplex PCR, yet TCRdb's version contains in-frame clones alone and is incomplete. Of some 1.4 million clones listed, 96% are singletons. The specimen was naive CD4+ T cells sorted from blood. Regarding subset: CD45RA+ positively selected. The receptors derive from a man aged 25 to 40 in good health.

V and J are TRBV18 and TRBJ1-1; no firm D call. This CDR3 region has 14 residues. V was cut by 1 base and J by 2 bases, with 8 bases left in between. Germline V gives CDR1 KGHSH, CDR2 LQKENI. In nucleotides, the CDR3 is TGTGCCAGCTCACCACTCCCCCAAAACACTGAAGCTTTCTTT. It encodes CASSPLPQNTEAFF.

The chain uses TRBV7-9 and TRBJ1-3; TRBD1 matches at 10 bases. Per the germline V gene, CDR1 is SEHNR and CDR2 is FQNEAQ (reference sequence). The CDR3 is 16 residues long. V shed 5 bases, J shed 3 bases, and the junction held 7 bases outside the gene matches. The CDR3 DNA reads TGTGCCAGCAGCCCCACGGACAGGGGGTTTGGAAACACCATATATTTT. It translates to CASSPTDRGFGNTIYF.